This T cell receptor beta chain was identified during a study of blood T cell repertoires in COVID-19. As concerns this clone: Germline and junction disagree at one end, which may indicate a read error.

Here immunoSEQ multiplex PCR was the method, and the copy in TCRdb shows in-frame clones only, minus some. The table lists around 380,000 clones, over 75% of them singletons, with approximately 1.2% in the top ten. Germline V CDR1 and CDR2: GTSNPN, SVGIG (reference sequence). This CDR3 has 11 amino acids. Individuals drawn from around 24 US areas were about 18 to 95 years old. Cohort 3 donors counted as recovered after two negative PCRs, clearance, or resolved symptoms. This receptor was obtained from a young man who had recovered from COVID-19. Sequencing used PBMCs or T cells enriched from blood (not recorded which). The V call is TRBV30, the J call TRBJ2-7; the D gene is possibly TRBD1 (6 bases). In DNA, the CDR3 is TGTGCCTGGAGTGTACAGGGCCCCCCGAACTTC. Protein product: CAWSVQGPPNF. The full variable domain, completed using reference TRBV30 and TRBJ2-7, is SQTIHQWPATLVQPVGSPLSLECTVEGTSNPNLYWYRQAAGRGLQLLFYSVGIGQISSEVPQNLSASRPQDRQFILSSKKLLLSDSGFYLCAWSVQGPPNFGPGTRLTVT.